This TCR beta chain was identified during a study of T cells after yellow fever vaccination. Study as a whole: The SMART-Seq v4 Ultra Low Input method served to prepare the low-cell-number fractions.

TCRdb processed the 5' RACE reads anew with MiXCR; each CDR3 protein has one entry. The data contain 350,000 or so distinct CDR3 sequences, around 8.1% of them singletons. Germline-derived CDR1 and CDR2 are DFQATT and SNEGSKA (reference sequence). V shed 5 bases and J shed 5 bases, with 15 bases lying between them. This CDR3 has 13 amino acids. This clonotype was seen repeatedly, ten times or more. The receptor comes from a man younger than 35 who received the YFV17D yellow fever vaccine. The J gene is TRBJ2-5, the V gene TRBV20-1; D perhaps matches TRBD1 (6 bases). Specimen: PBMCs, collected around 45 days after the first yellow fever vaccination. As DNA, the CDR3 is TGCAGTGCTCCCCGAGGGGGTCGGGAGACCCAGTACTTC. Its translation is CSAPRGGRETQYF.